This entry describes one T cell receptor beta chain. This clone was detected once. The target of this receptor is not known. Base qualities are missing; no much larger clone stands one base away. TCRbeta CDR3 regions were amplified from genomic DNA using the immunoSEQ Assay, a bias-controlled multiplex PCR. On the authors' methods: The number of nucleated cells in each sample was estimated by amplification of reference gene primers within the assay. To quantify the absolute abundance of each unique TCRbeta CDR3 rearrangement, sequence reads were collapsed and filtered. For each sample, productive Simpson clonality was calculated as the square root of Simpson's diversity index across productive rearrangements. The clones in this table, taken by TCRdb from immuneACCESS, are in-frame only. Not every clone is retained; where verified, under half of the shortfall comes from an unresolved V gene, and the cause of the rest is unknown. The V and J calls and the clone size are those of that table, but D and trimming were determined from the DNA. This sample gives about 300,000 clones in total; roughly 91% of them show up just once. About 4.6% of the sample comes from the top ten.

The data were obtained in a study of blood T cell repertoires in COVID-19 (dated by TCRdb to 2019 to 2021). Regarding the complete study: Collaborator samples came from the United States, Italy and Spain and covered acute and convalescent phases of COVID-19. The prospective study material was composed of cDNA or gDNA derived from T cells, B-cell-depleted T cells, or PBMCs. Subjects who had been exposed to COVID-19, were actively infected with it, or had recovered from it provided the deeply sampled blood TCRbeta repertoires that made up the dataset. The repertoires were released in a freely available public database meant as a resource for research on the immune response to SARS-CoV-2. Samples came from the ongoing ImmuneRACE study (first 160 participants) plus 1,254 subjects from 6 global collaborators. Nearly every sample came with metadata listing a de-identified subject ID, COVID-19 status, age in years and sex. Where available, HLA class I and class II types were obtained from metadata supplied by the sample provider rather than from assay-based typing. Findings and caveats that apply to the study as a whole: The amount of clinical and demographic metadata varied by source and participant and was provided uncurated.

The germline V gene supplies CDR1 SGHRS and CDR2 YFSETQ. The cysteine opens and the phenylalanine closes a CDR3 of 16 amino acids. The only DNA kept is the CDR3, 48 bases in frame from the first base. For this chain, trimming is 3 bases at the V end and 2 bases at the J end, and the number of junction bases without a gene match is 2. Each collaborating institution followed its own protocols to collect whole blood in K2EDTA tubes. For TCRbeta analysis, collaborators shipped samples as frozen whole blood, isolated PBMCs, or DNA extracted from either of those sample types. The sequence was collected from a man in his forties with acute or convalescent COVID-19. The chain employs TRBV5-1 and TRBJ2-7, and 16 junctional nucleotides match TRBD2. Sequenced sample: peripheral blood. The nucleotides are TGCGCCAGCAGCTCGGGACTAGCGGGGGGGCCCTACGAGCAGTACTTC. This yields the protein CASSSGLAGGPYEQYF.